The entry that follows covers one TCR beta chain sequence. TCRdb keeps only in-frame clones here, not all; method: immunoSEQ multiplex PCR. This table has 100,000 to 150,000 clones, over 70% appearing once. The data derive from a study of blood T cell repertoires in COVID-19. The CDR3 is 15 residues long. V was trimmed by 3 bases and J by 3 bases, leaving 14 bases between them. Germline V CDR1 and CDR2: MNHEY, SMNVEV (reference sequence). The chain has TRBV27 and TRBJ1-2; no reliable D call. Sequences were obtained from peripheral blood. The TCR sequence derives from a woman in her forties or fifties with acute or convalescent COVID-19. As DNA, the CDR3 is TGTGCCAGCAGTTTTACAGTTAGCGGGGACTATGGCTACACCTTC. This sequence encodes CASSFTVSGDYGYTF.